One sample yielded the 5 T cell receptor beta chains listed below, sequenced in a study of blood T cell repertoires in COVID-19. The assay was immunoSEQ multiplex PCR, and TCRdb's table has in-frame clones only and misses some. The data show approximately 200,000 clones, about nine tenths seen once. The material sequenced was peripheral blood. Every receptor here comes from a woman aged 55-70 years with acute or convalescent COVID-19.

Worth noting for this clone: Other DNA variants within this sample encode the same CDR3. The rearrangement joins TRBV19 to TRBJ1-5, with D possibly matching TRBD1 (6 bases). The germline V gene encodes CDR1 LNHDA and CDR2 SQIVND (reference sequence). Trimming took off 3 bases at V and 4 bases at J, with 7 bases between the two ends. This CDR3 spans 13 amino acids. The CDR3 protein is CASSIRGNQPQHF. The CDR3 nucleotides read TGTGCCAGTAGTATCAGGGGAAATCAGCCCCAGCATTTT. The full variable domain, in which reference TRBV19 and TRBJ1-5 provide the parts outside the CDR3, is DGGITQSPKYLFRKEGQNVTLSCEQNLNHDAMYWYRQDPGQGLRLIYYSQIVNDFQKGDIAEGYSVSREKKESFPLTVTSAQKNPTAFYLCASSIRGNQPQHFGDGTRLSIL.

This sequence joins TRBV28 and TRBJ2-3; D might be TRBD1 (5 bases). Germline V gene sequence: CDR1 MDHEN, CDR2 SYDVKM. This CDR3 has 13 residues. The ends were cut back, 4 bases at V and 4 bases at J, with 9 bases in the middle. CDR3 loop: CASSSRTPDTQYF. The CDR3 bases are TGTGCCAGCAGTTCGAGGACACCAGATACGCAGTATTTT.

The V gene is TRBV11-3, the J gene TRBJ1-3; possible D gene TRBD1, 5 bases. V gave up 4 bases and J gave up 0 bases, with 7 bases separating them. CDR1 and CDR2 from the germline V gene are SGHNT and YENEEA. The length of the CDR3 is 14 residues. The CDR3 DNA reads TGTGCCAGCAGCTCAGGGATCTCTGGAAACACCATATATTTT. It specifies CASSSGISGNTIYF.

DNA of the CDR3: TGTGCCAGCAGCGAAGGGCCGGGGATGGGCACTGAAGCTTTCTTT. Protein sequence: CASSEGPGMGTEAFF. This chain links TRBV3-1 (or the pseudogene TRBV3-2) with TRBJ1-1, with D unresolved. With 5 bases removed from V and 4 bases from J, the gap between germline ends came to 17 bases. Germline V gene data show CDR1 as LGHDT and CDR2 as YNNKEL (reference sequence). CDR3 length: 15 amino acids.

V is TRBV18 and J is TRBJ2-6, with D uncertain. The CDR3 is 17 amino acids. V gave up 3 bases and J gave up 0 bases, with 12 bases separating them. Looked up from germline, CDR1 is KGHSH and CDR2 is LQKENI. The CDR3 nucleotides read TGTGCCAGCTCACCTACGCAGGTGGGCTCTGGGGCCAACGTCCTGACTTTC. This gives the protein CASSPTQVGSGANVLTF.